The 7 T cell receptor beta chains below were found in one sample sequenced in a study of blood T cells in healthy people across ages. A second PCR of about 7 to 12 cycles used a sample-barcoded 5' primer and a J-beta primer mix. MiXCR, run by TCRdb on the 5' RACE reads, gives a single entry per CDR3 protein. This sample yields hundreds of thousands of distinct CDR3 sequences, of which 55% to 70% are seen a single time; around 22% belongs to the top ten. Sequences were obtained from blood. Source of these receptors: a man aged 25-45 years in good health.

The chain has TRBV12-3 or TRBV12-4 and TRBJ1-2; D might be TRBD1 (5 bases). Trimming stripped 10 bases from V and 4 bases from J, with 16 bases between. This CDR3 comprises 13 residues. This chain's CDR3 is CAIKGRGGYGYTF. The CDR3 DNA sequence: TGTGCCATTAAGGGTAGGGGTGGCTATGGCTACACCTTC.

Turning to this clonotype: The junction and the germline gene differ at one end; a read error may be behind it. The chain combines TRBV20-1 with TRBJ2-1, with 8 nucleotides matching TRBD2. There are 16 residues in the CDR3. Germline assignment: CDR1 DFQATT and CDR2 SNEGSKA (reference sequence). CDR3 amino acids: CSAPGVAGSSYNGQFF. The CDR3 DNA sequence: TGCAGTGCCCCGGGTGTAGCGGGAAGCTCCTACAATGGGCAGTTCTTC.

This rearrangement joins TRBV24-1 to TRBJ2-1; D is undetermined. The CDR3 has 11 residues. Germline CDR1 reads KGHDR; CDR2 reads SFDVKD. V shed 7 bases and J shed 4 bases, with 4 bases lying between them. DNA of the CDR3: TGTGCCACCAGCCAATACAATGAGCAGTTCTTC. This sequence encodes CATSQYNEQFF.

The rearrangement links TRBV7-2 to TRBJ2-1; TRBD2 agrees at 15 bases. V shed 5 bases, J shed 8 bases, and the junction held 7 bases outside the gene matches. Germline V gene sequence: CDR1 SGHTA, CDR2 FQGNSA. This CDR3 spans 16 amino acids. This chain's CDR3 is CASSRGTSGGWDEQFF. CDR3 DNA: TGTGCCAGCAGCAGAGGGACTAGCGGGGGGTGGGATGAGCAGTTCTTC.

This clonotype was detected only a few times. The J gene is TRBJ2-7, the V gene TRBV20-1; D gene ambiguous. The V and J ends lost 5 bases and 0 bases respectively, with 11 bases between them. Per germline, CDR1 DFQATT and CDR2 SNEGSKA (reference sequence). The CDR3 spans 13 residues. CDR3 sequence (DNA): TGCAGTGCTGTGGGCGCTGCCTCCTACGAGCAGTACTTC. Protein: CSAVGAASYEQYF.

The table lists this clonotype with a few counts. The CDR3 bases are TGTGCCAGCAGCCCCCGGGACGCACACAATGAGCAGTTCTTC. As protein: CASSPRDAHNEQFF. The chain has TRBV5-4 and TRBJ2-1; TRBD1 or TRBD2 may be the D gene (5 bases each). Germline CDR1 SGHNT, CDR2 YYREEE (reference sequence). V lost 4 bases and J 5 bases, leaving 13 bases between the germline ends. There are 14 residues in the CDR3.

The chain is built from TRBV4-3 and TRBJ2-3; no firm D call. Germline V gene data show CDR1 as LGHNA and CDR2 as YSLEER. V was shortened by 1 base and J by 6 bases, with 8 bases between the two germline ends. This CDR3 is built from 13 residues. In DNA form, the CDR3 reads TGCGCCAGCAGCCAAGTCCCGGGCGATACGCAGTATTTT. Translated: CASSQVPGDTQYF.